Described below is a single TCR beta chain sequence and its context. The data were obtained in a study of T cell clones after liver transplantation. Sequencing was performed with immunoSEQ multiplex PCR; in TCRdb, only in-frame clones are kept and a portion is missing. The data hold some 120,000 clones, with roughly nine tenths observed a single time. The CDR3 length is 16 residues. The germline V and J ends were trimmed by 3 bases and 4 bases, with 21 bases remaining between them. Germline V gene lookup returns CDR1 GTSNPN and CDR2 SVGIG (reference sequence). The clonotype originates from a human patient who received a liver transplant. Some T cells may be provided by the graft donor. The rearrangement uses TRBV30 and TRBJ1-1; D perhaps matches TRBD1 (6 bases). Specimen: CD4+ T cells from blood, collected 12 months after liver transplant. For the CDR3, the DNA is TGTGCCTGGAGCCTATGGGGGGCAGGGCCGAGCACTGAAGCTTTCTTT. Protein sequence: CAWSLWGAGPSTEAFF. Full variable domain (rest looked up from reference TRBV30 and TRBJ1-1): SQTIHQWPATLVQPVGSPLSLECTVEGTSNPNLYWYRQAAGRGLQLLFYSVGIGQISSEVPQNLSASRPQDRQFILSSKKLLLSDSGFYLCAWSLWGAGPSTEAFFGQGTRLTVV.